The clone carrying this T cell receptor beta chain has a handful of counts. Its antigen is not known. The method was immunoSEQ multiplex PCR; TCRdb's version includes in-frame clones alone and lacks a portion of them. The sample includes about 240,000 clones, roughly 86% seen only once; the top ten take around 1.3%. This sample was included in a study of cytomegalovirus exposure and HLA in healthy donors. Study-level points and caveats: Reported results showed that the classifier diagnosed cytomegalovirus status with high specificity and sensitivity. Through in vitro validation, three CMV-associated chains were shown to be specific for CMV antigens.

The germline gives CDR1 SQVTM, CDR2 ANQGSEA. J was trimmed by 3 bases and V by 7 bases; bases with no gene match: 4. The CDR3 covers 12 residues. Sequencing used PBMCs. V and J are TRBV29-1 and TRBJ1-2; 8 nucleotides match TRBD1. The TCR comes from a woman aged 25 to 39 in good health and CMV-seropositive. The CDR3, as DNA: TGCAGCGCACAGACAGGGGACTATGGCTACACCTTC. Its translation is CSAQTGDYGYTF.